This T cell receptor (beta chain) originates from a study of shared clonotypes between healthy human individuals. Study overall: Plates per donor: three CD4 naive, three CD4 memory, two CD8 naive, one CD8 memory.

Study donors comprised healthy, HIV-negative adults devoid of recent acute infection or vaccination. Profiled with immunoSEQ multiplex PCR; TCRdb holds only in-frame clones, not every one. The table has over a million clones, 70% to 80% seen once; the top ten hold about 1.5%. The origin of this receptor is a man between 18 and 29 years old in good health. The specimen sequenced was memory CD4+ T cells sorted from blood. Subset: CD45RA-negative fraction.

CDR3 amino acids: CASSQDHGTSTDTQYF. CDR3 DNA sequence: TGTGCCAGCAGCCAAGATCACGGGACTAGCACAGATACGCAGTATTTT. The chain recombines TRBV14 with TRBJ2-3; a possible D gene is TRBD2 (6 bases). CDR3 length equals 16 residues. Germline CDR1 SGHDN, CDR2 FVKESK. V lost 0 bases to trimming and J lost 0 bases, with 10 bases between them.